The 10 T cell receptor beta chains presented below share a single source sample, sequenced in a study of cytomegalovirus exposure and HLA in healthy donors. Use of 60 Vbeta and 13 Jbeta primers characterized the PCR. Here immunoSEQ multiplex PCR was the method, and the copy in TCRdb shows in-frame clones only, minus some. The sample carries roughly 120,000 clones, around 62% recorded once. The sequencing input was PBMCs. Receptors were obtained from a woman aged 40 to 50 in good health and CMV-seropositive.

The CDR3 sequence: CASSLGDSYYEQYF. CDR3 bases: TGCGCCAGCAGCTTGGGGGACAGCTACTACGAGCAGTACTTC. The rearrangement joins TRBV5-1 to TRBJ2-5; 7 positions match TRBD1. The DNA end is more similar to TRBJ2-7, so the J call may be wrong. The CDR3 spans 14 residues. Germline CDR1 reads SGHRS; CDR2 reads YFSETQ.

The rearrangement joins TRBV9 to TRBJ2-1; TRBD2 matches at 11 bases. Germline V gene data show CDR1 as SGDLS and CDR2 as YYNGEE. V trimming: 2 bases; J trimming: 5 bases; junction bases outside the gene matches: 9. The CDR3 sequence is 17 residues long. The CDR3 DNA sequence: TGTGCCAGCAGCGTCGGGACTAGCGGACCAGCCCACAATGAGCAGTTCTTC. This translates into CASSVGTSGPAHNEQFF. Looking up the rest from reference TRBV9 and TRBJ2-1 gives the full variable domain: DSGVTQTPKHLITATGQRVTLRCSPRSGDLSVYWYQQSLDQGLQFLIQYYNGEERAKGNILERFSAQQFPDLHSELNLSSLELGDSALYFCASSVGTSGPAHNEQFFGPGTRLTVL.

The chain uses TRBV11-2 and TRBJ2-7; 12 nucleotides line up with TRBD2. V lost 4 bases to trimming and J lost 5 bases; unmatched junction nucleotides: 18. This CDR3 contains 19 residues. The germline gives CDR1 SGHAT, CDR2 FQNNGV. CDR3 residues: CASSSYPPKTSGSPNEQYF. CDR3 nucleotides: TGTGCCAGCAGCTCCTATCCCCCTAAGACTAGCGGGAGCCCCAACGAGCAGTACTTC.

V and J are TRBV7-2 and TRBJ1-4; perhaps TRBD1 as D (6 bases). The germline V gene has CDR1 SGHTA and CDR2 FQGNSA. Trimming removed 5 bases from V and 7 bases from J, with 17 bases in between. The CDR3 sequence is 15 residues long. The CDR3 region is CASSPQQGSGEKLFF. DNA of the CDR3: TGTGCCAGCAGCCCTCAACAGGGATCCGGTGAAAAACTGTTTTTT.

The chain combines TRBV28 with TRBJ2-7, with D maybe TRBD1 (6 bases). The germline V gene has CDR1 MDHEN and CDR2 SYDVKM. The CDR3 loop spans 14 amino acids. V lost 6 bases and J lost 1, with 13 bases in between. CDR3 sequence reads: CASRQAGESYEQYF. The CDR3, as DNA: TGTGCCAGCAGACAAGCAGGGGAATCCTACGAGCAGTACTTC.

This clone has only one observation. V is TRBV7-2 and J is TRBJ2-3, with a tentative D call TRBD1 (5 bases). From germline, CDR1 is SGHTA and CDR2 FQGNSA. The CDR3 has 14 amino acids. V dropped 5 bases and J dropped 0 bases, with 9 bases sitting between them. CDR3 amino acids: CASSPDSSTDTQYF. CDR3 DNA sequence: TGTGCCAGCAGCCCTGACAGTAGCACAGATACGCAGTATTTT.

This sequence joins TRBV7-2 and TRBJ2-4; 8 bases are shared with TRBD1. The CDR3 extends over 14 amino acids. V shed 1 base, J shed 6 bases, and the junction held 2 bases outside the gene matches. From germline, CDR1 is SGHTA and CDR2 FQGNSA. CDR3 bases: TGTGCCAGCAGCTTAGGGGGGACAGGAAACATTCAGTACTTC. Translation gives CASSLGGTGNIQYF.

Only one count was recorded for this clone. The chain links TRBV5-1 to TRBJ2-7, with 7 bases matching TRBD1. Germline V gives CDR1 SGHRS, CDR2 YFSETQ. Trimming removed 2 bases from V and 0 bases from J; junction bases left unmatched: 2. This CDR3 contains 14 residues. DNA for the CDR3: TGCGCCAGCAGCTTAGGGACAGACTCCTACGAGCAGTACTTC. Translated: CASSLGTDSYEQYF.

The chain employs TRBV2 and TRBJ2-1, with 10 bases matching TRBD2. The V segment lost 5 bases and the J segment 3 bases; nucleotides outside the gene matches: 13. The CDR3 has 18 amino acids. Germline CDR1 reads SNHLY; CDR2 reads FYNNEI. CDR3 amino acids: CASSPNNILAGYYNEQFF. CDR3 coding DNA: TGTGCCAGCAGTCCCAATAACATACTAGCGGGATACTACAATGAGCAGTTCTTC. The full variable domain, its missing parts supplied by reference TRBV2 and TRBJ2-1, is EPEVTQTPSHQVTQMGQEVILRCVPISNHLYFYWYRQILGQKVEFLVSFYNNEISEKSEIFDDQFSVERPDGSNFTLKIRSTKLEDSAMYFCASSPNNILAGYYNEQFFGPGTRLTVL.

The chain recombines TRBV5-4 with TRBJ2-1, with a weak D call TRBD2 (6 bases). CDR1 and CDR2 from the germline V gene are SGHNT and YYREEE (reference sequence). The CDR3 totals 15 residues. Trimming took 0 bases from V and 0 from J, leaving 7 bases between them. The CDR3 sequence is CASSLVGGSYNEQFF. CDR3 bases: TGTGCCAGCAGCTTGGTCGGGGGCTCCTACAATGAGCAGTTCTTC. Together with reference TRBV5-4 and TRBJ2-1, the CDR3 gives the full variable domain: ETGVTQSPTHLIKTRGQQVTLRCSSQSGHNTVSWYQQALGQGPQFIFQYYREEENGRGNFPPRFSGLQFPNYSSELNVNALELDDSALYLCASSLVGGSYNEQFFGPGTRLTVL.